Below, 14 T cell receptor beta chains from the same sample are listed, as sequenced in a study of preoperative IRX-2 immunotherapy in early breast cancer (dated 2019 in TCRdb). Taken with the paper, the label for treatment or condition translates to: preoperative locoregional IRX-2 cytokine immunotherapy. Preparation of the library involved the immunoSEQ multiplex PCR assay. TCRdb took this table from immuneACCESS and kept in-frame rearrangements with V and J called. Such tables lack part of the clones; where checked against another copy, unresolved V genes explain under half of the gap, and the rest is unexplained. In all, the sample holds about 1,200 clones, and over 70% of those were seen once. The ten biggest clones cover 7.7% of the sample. Specimen: tumor tissue, collected after IRX-2 immunotherapy. The source is a human donor with breast cancer.

The CDR3 protein is CASQGTGGYNEQFF. The CDR3 DNA reads TGTGCCAGCCAGGGGACAGGGGGCTACAATGAGCAGTTCTTC. This sequence joins TRBV12-5 and TRBJ2-1; 11 nucleotides line up with TRBD1. Germline CDR1 reads LGHNT; CDR2 reads FRNRAP. This CDR3 has 14 residues.

This chain connects TRBV25-1 to TRBJ2-2; no reliable D call. Germline-derived CDR1 and CDR2 are MGHDK and SYGVNS. CDR3 length equals 14 residues. Trimming removed 1 base at V and 3 bases at J, with 6 bases between. This chain's CDR3 is CASSESLDTGELFF. The CDR3 DNA sequence: TGTGCCAGCAGTGAATCTTTAGACACCGGGGAGCTGTTTTTT.

The chain combines TRBV30 with TRBJ1-1; 7 bases agree with TRBD1. V was clipped by 2 bases and J by 4 bases; unmatched bases: 4. The CDR3 consists of 13 residues. Germline CDR1 reads GTSNPN; CDR2 reads SVGIG (reference sequence). The CDR3 reads CAWSPKGATEAFF. In DNA form, the CDR3 reads TGTGCCTGGAGTCCGAAGGGGGCCACTGAAGCTTTCTTT.

The V gene is TRBV6-8, the J gene TRBJ2-7; TRBD1 matches 9 bases. There are 16 residues in the CDR3. V lost 6 bases to trimming and J lost 0 bases; unmatched junction nucleotides: 9. Germline CDR1 and CDR2: MNHGY and SAAAGT. The CDR3 region has the DNA TGTGCCAGCAGAGGCACCCTGACAGGGGGCTCCTACGAGCAGTACTTC. This sequence encodes CASRGTLTGGSYEQYF.

This clone was counted a single time. This chain connects TRBV5-1 to TRBJ2-7; TRBD1 matches at 8 bases. Trimming cost V 0 bases and J 5 bases; bases outside gene matches: 4. The CDR3 contains 14 residues. Germline V gene data show CDR1 as SGHRS and CDR2 as YFSETQ. CDR3 bases: TGCGCCAGCAGCTTGGGCCCAGGGGGCGACGAGCAGTACTTC. Its protein is CASSLGPGGDEQYF.

The genes are TRBV12-5 and TRBJ2-2; the D is unclear. This CDR3 comprises 14 residues. Germline V gene lookup returns CDR1 LGHNT and CDR2 FRNRAP. As DNA, the CDR3 is TGTGCCAGCAAACAACATACGAACACCGGGGAGCTGTTTTTT. This translates into CASKQHTNTGELFF.

This clone was observed once. The chain employs TRBV11-3 and TRBJ1-6, with 7 bases that match TRBD1. Per germline, CDR1 SGHNT and CDR2 YENEEA. This CDR3 region has 15 residues. J gave up 7 bases and V 4 bases, and 7 bases lay outside the gene matches. The CDR3 sequence: CASSSTGTANSPLHF. In nucleotides, the CDR3 is TGTGCCAGCAGCTCCACCGGGACAGCCAATTCACCCCTCCACTTT.

The J gene is TRBJ2-1, the V gene TRBV11-3, with TRBD2 matching 14 bases. CDR1 and CDR2 from the germline V gene are SGHNT and YENEEA. This CDR3 contains 19 residues. V shed 5 bases, J shed 1 base, and the junction held 10 bases outside the gene matches. The CDR3 nucleotides are TGTGCCAGCAGCCCCCCGGGACTAGCGGGGGACGGTTCCTACAATGAGCAGTTCTTC. The encoded protein is CASSPPGLAGDGSYNEQFF.

This chain connects TRBV11-3 to TRBJ2-1, with a possible D match to TRBD2 (5 bases). Germline V gene lookup returns CDR1 SGHNT and CDR2 YENEEA. The CDR3 runs to 15 residues. V was pared by 2 bases and J by 4 bases, with 12 bases between. For the CDR3, the DNA is TGTGCCAGCAGCTTATGGGAGACACAGTACAATGAGCAGTTCTTC. Translated, it gives CASSLWETQYNEQFF.

This clone appeared a single time. The chain joins TRBV6-8 to TRBJ2-1, with 11 bases identical to TRBD1. Germline assignment: CDR1 MNHGY and CDR2 SAAAGT. With V trimmed by 6 bases and J by 8 bases, 9 bases remained unmatched. This CDR3 comprises 15 residues. The CDR3 loop reads CASSKRGQGEYEQFF. The CDR3 DNA reads TGTGCCAGCAGCAAACGGGGACAGGGGGAATATGAGCAGTTCTTC.

The gene calls are TRBV11-1 and TRBJ1-3; no reliable D call. The germline gives CDR1 SGHAT, CDR2 FQDESV (reference sequence). Trimming pared 3 bases from V and 0 bases from J, leaving 12 bases between. The CDR3 has 16 amino acids. The CDR3 loop is CASSFIRASSGNTIYF. The CDR3, as DNA: TGTGCCAGCAGCTTTATACGGGCGAGCTCTGGAAACACCATATATTTT.

This clone was counted between two and nine times. The genes are TRBV19 and TRBJ1-1; 12 bases line up with TRBD1. Trimming removed 5 bases from V and 6 bases from J; junction bases left unmatched: 4. From germline, CDR1 is LNHDA and CDR2 SQIVND (reference sequence). The CDR3 contains 14 residues. This chain's CDR3 is CASSPGQGASEAFF. The CDR3 DNA reads TGTGCCAGTAGTCCGGGACAGGGGGCTTCTGAAGCTTTCTTT.

This clone was counted only a few times. The V and J genes are TRBV19 and TRBJ1-1; perhaps TRBD1 as D (5 bases). Germline CDR1 reads LNHDA; CDR2 reads SQIVND (reference sequence). The CDR3 contains 13 residues. Trimming left V 6 bases short and J 1 base short, with 9 bases between. The CDR3 DNA reads TGTGCCAGTAGGATGGGGACGAACACTGAAGCTTTCTTT. Amino acid sequence: CASRMGTNTEAFF. Using reference TRBV19 and TRBJ1-1 for the parts outside the CDR3, the full variable domain is DGGITQSPKYLFRKEGQNVTLSCEQNLNHDAMYWYRQDPGQGLRLIYYSQIVNDFQKGDIAEGYSVSREKKESFPLTVTSAQKNPTAFYLCASRMGTNTEAFFGQGTRLTVV.

The rearrangement links TRBV25-1 to TRBJ2-7; perhaps D is TRBD1 or TRBD2 (5 bases each). This CDR3 is 12 amino acids long. Germline V gene lookup returns CDR1 MGHDK and CDR2 SYGVNS. Trimming removed 6 bases from V and 5 bases from J, with 11 bases in between. Here the CDR3 DNA reads TGTGCCAGCAGACCGGGGACCCACGAGCAGTACTTC. Translating gives CASRPGTHEQYF.